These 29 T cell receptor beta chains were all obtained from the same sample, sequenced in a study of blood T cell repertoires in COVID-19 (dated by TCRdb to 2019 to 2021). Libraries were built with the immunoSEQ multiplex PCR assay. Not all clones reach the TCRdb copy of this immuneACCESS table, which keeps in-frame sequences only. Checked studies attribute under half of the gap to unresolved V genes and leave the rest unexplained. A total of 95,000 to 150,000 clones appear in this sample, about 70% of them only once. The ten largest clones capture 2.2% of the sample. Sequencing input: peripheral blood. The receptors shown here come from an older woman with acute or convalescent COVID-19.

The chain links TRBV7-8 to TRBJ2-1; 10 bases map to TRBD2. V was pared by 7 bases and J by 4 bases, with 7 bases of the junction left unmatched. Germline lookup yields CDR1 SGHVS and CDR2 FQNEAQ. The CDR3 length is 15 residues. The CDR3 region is CASTRSGGGYNEQFF. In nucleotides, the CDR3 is TGTGCCAGCACCCGGAGCGGGGGGGGATACAATGAGCAGTTCTTC.

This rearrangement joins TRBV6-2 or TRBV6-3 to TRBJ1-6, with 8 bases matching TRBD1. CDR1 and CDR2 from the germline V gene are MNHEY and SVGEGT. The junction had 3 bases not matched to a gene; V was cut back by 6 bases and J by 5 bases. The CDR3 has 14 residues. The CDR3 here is CASSNRGNNSPLHF. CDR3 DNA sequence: TGTGCCAGCAGCAACAGGGGGAATAATTCACCCCTCCACTTT.

In nucleotides, the CDR3 is TGTGCCAGCAGCCGTCCGGGACAGGGGGGCGAGCAGTACTTC. Its protein is CASSRPGQGGEQYF. J is TRBJ2-7 and V is TRBV27; 11 nucleotides agree with TRBD1. Germline trimming cut 6 bases from V and 6 bases from J; bases unmatched to any gene: 7. The CDR3 contains 14 residues. The germline V gene encodes CDR1 MNHEY and CDR2 SMNVEV (reference sequence).

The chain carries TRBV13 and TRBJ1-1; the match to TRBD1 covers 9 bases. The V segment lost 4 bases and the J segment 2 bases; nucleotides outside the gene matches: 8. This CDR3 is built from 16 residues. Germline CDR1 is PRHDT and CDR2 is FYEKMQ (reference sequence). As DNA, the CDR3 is TGTGCCAGCAGCTCCGGGCACAGGGGGCCAAACACTGAAGCTTTCTTT. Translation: CASSSGHRGPNTEAFF.

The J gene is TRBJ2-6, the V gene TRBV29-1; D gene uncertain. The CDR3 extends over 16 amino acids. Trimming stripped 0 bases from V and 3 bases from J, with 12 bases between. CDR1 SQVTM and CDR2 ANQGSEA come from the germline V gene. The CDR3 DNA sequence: TGCAGCGTTGAAGACCCTTGGGCACGTGGGGCCAACGTCCTGACTTTC. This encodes CSVEDPWARGANVLTF.

The CDR3 nucleotides read TGTGCCAGCAGCCGGAGCTACCCGAGCACCGGGGAGCTGTTTTTT. Protein product: CASSRSYPSTGELFF. V usage is TRBV3-1 (or the pseudogene TRBV3-2) and J usage is TRBJ2-2, with D uncertain. CDR1 and CDR2 (germline): LGHDT, YNNKEL (reference sequence). The CDR3 sequence is 15 residues long. Trimming pared 4 bases from V and 4 bases from J, leaving 13 bases between.

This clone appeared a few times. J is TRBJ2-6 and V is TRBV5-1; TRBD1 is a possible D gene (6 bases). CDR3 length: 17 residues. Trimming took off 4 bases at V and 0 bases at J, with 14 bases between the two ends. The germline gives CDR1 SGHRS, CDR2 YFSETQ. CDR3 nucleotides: TGCGCCAGCAGCACCGGACAGTTCTTCTCTGGGGCCAACGTCCTGACTTTC. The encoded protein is CASSTGQFFSGANVLTF.

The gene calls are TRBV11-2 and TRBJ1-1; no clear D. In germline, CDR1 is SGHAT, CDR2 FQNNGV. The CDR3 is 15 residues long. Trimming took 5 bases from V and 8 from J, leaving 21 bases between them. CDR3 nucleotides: TGTGCCAGCAGCGCCTTTGAGCGGAGGTCTTTAGAAGCTTTCTTT. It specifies CASSAFERRSLEAFF.

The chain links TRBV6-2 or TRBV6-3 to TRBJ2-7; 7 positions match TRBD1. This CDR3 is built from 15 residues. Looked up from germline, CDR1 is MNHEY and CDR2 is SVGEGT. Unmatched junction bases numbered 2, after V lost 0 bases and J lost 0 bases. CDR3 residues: CASSYSGTVSYEQYF. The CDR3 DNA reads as TGTGCCAGCAGTTACTCCGGGACAGTCTCCTACGAGCAGTACTTC.

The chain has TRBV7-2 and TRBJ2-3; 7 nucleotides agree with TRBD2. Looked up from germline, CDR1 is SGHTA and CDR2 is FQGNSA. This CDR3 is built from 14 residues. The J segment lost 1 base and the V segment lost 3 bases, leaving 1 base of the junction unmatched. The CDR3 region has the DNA TGTGCCAGCAGCTTGGCGGGAGGCACAGATACGCAGTATTTT. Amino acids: CASSLAGGTDTQYF. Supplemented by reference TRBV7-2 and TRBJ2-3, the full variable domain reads GAGVSQSPSNKVTEKGKDVELRCDPISGHTALYWYRQSLGQGLEFLIYFQGNSAPDKSGLPSDRFSAERTGGSVSTLTIQRTQQEDSAVYLCASSLAGGTDTQYFGPGTRLTVL.

The CDR3 sequence is CASFPKEVPSGNTIYF. The DNA of the CDR3 is TGCGCCAGCTTCCCCAAGGAGGTCCCCTCTGGAAACACCATATATTTT. This chain links TRBV10-1 with TRBJ1-3, with D unclear. V was shortened by 8 bases and J by 0 bases, with 17 bases between the two germline ends. Looked up from germline, CDR1 is WNHNN and CDR2 is SYGVQD (reference sequence). The CDR3 totals 16 residues.

The CDR3 bases are TGTGCCAGCGTACTAGCCCGGGGGACCGGGGAGCTGTTTTTT. Its protein is CASVLARGTGELFF. The chain employs TRBV6-5 and TRBJ2-2; a weak D match, TRBD2 (6 bases). The germline gives CDR1 MNHEY, CDR2 SVGAGI. The CDR3 has 14 residues. With 8 bases removed from V and 5 bases from J, the gap between germline ends came to 15 bases.

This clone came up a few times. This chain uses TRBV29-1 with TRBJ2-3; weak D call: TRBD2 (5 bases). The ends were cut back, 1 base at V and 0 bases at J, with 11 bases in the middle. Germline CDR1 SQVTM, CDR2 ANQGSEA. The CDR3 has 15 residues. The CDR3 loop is CSVEGTPTSTDTQYF. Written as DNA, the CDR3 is TGCAGCGTTGAAGGGACTCCGACTAGCACAGATACGCAGTATTTT.

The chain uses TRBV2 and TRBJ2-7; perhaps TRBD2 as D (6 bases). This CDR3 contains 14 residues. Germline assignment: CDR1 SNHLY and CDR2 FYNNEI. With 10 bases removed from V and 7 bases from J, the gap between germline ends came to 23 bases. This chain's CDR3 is CATLRGLSLGEQYF. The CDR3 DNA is TGTGCCACCCTAAGGGGACTGAGCTTGGGGGAGCAGTACTTC.

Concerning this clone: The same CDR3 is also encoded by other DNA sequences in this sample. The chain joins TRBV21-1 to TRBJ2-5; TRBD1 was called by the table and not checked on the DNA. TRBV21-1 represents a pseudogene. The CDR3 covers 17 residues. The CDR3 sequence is CASSKDFILPGMETQYF. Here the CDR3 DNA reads TGTGCCAGCAGCAAAGACTTTATCCTGCCAGGAATGGAGACCCAGTACTTC.

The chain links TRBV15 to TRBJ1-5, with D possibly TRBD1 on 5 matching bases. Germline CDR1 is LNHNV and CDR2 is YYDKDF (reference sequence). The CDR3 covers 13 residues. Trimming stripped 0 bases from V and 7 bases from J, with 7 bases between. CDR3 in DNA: TGTGCCACCAGCAGAGAAAGGGGACAGCCCCAGCATTTT. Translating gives CATSRERGQPQHF.

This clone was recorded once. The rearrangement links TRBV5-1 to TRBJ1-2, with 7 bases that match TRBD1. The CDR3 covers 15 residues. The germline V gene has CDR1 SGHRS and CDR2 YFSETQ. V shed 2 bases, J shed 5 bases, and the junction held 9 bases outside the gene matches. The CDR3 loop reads CASSFQGESAYGYTF. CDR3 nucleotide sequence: TGCGCCAGCAGCTTCCAGGGGGAGTCGGCATATGGCTACACCTTC. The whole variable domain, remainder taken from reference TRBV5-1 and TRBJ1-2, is KAGVTQTPRYLIKTRGQQVTLSCSPISGHRSVSWYQQTPGQGLQFLFEYFSETQRNKGNFPGRFSGRQFSNSRSEMNVSTLELGDSALYLCASSFQGESAYGYTFGSGTRLTVV.

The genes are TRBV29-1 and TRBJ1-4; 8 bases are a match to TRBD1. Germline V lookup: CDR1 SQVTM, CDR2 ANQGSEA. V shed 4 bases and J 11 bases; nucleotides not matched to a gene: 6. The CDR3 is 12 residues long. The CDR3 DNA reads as TGCAGCGTTGGGGCAGGGGGCGAGAAACTGTTTTTT. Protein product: CSVGAGGEKLFF.

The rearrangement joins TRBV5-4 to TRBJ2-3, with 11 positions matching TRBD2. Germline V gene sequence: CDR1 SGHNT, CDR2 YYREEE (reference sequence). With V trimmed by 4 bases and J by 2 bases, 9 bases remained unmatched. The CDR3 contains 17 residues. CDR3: CASSGRGLAEPTDTQYF. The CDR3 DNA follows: TGTGCCAGCAGCGGGCGGGGACTAGCGGAGCCCACAGATACGCAGTATTTT.

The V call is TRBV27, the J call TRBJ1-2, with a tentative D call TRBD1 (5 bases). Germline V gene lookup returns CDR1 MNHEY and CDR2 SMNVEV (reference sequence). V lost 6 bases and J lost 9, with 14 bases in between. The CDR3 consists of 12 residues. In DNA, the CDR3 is TGTGCCAGCAGGTCCCAGGGTATTAGCTACACCTTC. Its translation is CASRSQGISYTF.

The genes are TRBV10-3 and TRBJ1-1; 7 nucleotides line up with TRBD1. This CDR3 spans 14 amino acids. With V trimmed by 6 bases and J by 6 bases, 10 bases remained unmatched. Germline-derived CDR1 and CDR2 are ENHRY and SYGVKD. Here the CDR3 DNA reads TGTGCCATCAGATCCGGGACAGAAACTTCTGAAGCTTTCTTT. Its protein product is CAIRSGTETSEAFF.

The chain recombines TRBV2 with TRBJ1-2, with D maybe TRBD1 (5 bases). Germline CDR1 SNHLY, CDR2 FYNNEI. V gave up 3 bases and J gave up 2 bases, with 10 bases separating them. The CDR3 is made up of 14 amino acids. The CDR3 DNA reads TGTGCCAGCAGTGAGAGGCCAGGGAACTATGGCTACACCTTC. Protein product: CASSERPGNYGYTF. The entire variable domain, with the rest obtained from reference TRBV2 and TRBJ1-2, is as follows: EPEVTQTPSHQVTQMGQEVILRCVPISNHLYFYWYRQILGQKVEFLVSFYNNEISEKSEIFDDQFSVERPDGSNFTLKIRSTKLEDSAMYFCASSERPGNYGYTFGSGTRLTVV.

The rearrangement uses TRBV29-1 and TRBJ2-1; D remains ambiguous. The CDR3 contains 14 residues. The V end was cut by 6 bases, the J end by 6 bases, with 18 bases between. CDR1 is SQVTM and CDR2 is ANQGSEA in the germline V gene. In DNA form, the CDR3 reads TGCAGCGTGTCAAAGGCCCAGGCCTCCAATGAGCAGTTCTTC. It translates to CSVSKAQASNEQFF.

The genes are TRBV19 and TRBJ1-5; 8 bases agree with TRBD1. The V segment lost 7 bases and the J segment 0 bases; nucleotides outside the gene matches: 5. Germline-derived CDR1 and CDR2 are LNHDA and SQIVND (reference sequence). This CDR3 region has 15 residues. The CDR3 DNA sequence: TGTGCCAGTAAGGACAGGGCCAATAGCAATCAGCCCCAGCATTTT. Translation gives CASKDRANSNQPQHF.

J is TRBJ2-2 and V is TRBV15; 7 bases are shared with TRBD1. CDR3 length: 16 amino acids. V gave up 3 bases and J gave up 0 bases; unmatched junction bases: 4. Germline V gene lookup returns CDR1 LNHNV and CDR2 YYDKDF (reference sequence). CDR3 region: CATSRDRFANTGELFF. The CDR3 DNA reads TGTGCCACCAGCAGGGACAGGTTCGCGAACACCGGGGAGCTGTTTTTT.

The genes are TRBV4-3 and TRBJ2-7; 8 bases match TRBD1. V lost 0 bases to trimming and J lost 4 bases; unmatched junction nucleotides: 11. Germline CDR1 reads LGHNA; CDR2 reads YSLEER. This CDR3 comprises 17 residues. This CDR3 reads CASSQDSRRGHTYEQYF. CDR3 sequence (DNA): TGCGCCAGCAGCCAAGATAGTCGCAGGGGGCACACGTACGAGCAGTACTTC.

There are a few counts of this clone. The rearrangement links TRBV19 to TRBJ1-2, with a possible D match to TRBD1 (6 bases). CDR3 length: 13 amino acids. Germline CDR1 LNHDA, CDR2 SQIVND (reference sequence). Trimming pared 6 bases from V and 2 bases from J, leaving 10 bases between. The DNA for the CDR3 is TGTGCCAGTAGGACGACAGGAAACTATGGCTACACCTTC. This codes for CASRTTGNYGYTF.

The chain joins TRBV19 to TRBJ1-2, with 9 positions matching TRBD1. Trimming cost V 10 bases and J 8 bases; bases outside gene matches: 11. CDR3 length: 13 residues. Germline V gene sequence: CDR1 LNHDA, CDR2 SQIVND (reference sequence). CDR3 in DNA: TGTGCCACCGGACAGGGGCGCGGGATGGGCTACACCTTC. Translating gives CATGQGRGMGYTF. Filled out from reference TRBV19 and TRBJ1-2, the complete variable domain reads DGGITQSPKYLFRKEGQNVTLSCEQNLNHDAMYWYRQDPGQGLRLIYYSQIVNDFQKGDIAEGYSVSREKKESFPLTVTSAQKNPTAFYLCATGQGRGMGYTFGSGTRLTVV.

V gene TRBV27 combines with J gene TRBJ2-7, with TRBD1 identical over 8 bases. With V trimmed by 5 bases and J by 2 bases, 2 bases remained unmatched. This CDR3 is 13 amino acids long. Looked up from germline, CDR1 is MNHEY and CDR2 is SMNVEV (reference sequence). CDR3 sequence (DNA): TGTGCCAGCAGTAGACAGGGGCCCTACGAGCAGTACTTC. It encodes CASSRQGPYEQYF.